This TCR beta chain was obtained from a study of technical replicates of blood from four donors. The data were produced by immunoSEQ multiplex PCR, yet TCRdb's version contains in-frame clones alone and is incomplete. The data hold tens of thousands of clones, with roughly 94% observed a single time. This sequence originates from a human donor in good health. The sequenced sample consisted of T cells isolated from PBMCs.

The CDR3 sequence: CASTLGGGGGDTQYF. The DNA for the CDR3 is TGTGCCAGCACCCTGGGGGGGGGCGGGGGAGATACGCAGTATTTT. The rearrangement uses TRBV2 and TRBJ2-3; a weak D match, TRBD2 (7 bases). V lost 7 bases and J 5 bases, leaving 19 bases between the germline ends. The CDR3 extends over 15 amino acids. CDR1 is SNHLY and CDR2 is FYNNEI in the germline V gene.